One sample yielded the 31 T cell receptor beta chains listed below, sequenced in a study of T cells in Graves' hyperthyroidism and ophthalmopathy (dated by TCRdb to between 2019 and 2020). Library preparation was by multiplex PCR. For sequencing, an Illumina HiSeq 2000 was employed. TCR beta CDR3 regions were amplified from RNA transcripts. The first round of RT-PCR for the TCR CDR3 was performed with the HTBI primer set and the Qiagen OneStep RT-PCR kit. TCRdb trimmed public reads at Q25 via fastp, called clones via MiXCR and kept in-frame beta chains. Rows with a matching CDR3 protein are joined into one entry that keeps the most common DNA and genes. Across this sample there are about 290,000 distinct CDR3 sequences, with 10% to 15% seen only once. The ten largest clones add up to 7% to 8.5% of the sample. The specimen sequenced was blood. These receptors all come from a woman aged 30 to 39 with Graves' hyperthyroidism that later progressed to Graves' ophthalmopathy.

This clonotype was seen ten or more times. The rearrangement joins TRBV7-9 to TRBJ2-5; a weak D match, TRBD1 (6 bases). This CDR3 is built from 16 residues. Trimming removed 5 bases at V and 4 bases at J, with 20 bases between. The germline V gene encodes CDR1 SEHNR and CDR2 FQNEAQ (reference sequence). The CDR3 DNA sequence: TGTGCCAGCAGCACCAAGGACAGAACTACTCGAGAGACCCAGTACTTC. This gives the protein CASSTKDRTTRETQYF. The variable domain in full, completed from reference TRBV7-9 and TRBJ2-5, reads DTGVSQNPRHKITKRGQNVTFRCDPISEHNRLYWYRQTLGQGPEFLTYFQNEAQLEKSRLLSDRFSAERPKGSFSTLEIQRTEQGDSAMYLCASSTKDRTTRETQYFGPGTRLLVL.

V is TRBV19 and J is TRBJ1-6; the D is unclear. V was cut by 11 bases and J by 5 bases, with 13 bases left in between. There are 13 residues in the CDR3. The germline CDR1 and CDR2 sequences are LNHDA and SQIVND (reference sequence). The DNA for the CDR3 is TGTGCCCCCCCCTATATACATAATTCACCCCTCCACTTT. This sequence encodes CAPPYIHNSPLHF.

This clonotype was recorded a few times. The chain joins TRBV4-3 to TRBJ2-1; 10 bases match TRBD2. The CDR3 runs 16 residues. CDR1 is LGHNA and CDR2 is YSLEER in the germline V gene. V lost 0 bases to trimming and J lost 5 bases; unmatched junction nucleotides: 4. The CDR3 nucleotides are TGCGCCAGCAGCCAAGAGCTAGCGGGAGCCAACAATGAGCAGTTCTTC. Protein sequence: CASSQELAGANNEQFF.

This clonotype was observed many times. This chain uses TRBV5-1 with TRBJ2-3, with 11 bases fitting TRBD2. Per germline, CDR1 SGHRS and CDR2 YFSETQ. With 3 bases clipped from V and 2 bases from J, the junction kept 5 bases outside the gene matches. The CDR3 is 16 residues long. The CDR3 nucleotides are TGCGCCAGCAGCTCCAGGACTAGCGGGTTCACAGATACGCAGTATTTT. Translated, it gives CASSSRTSGFTDTQYF.

This clonotype was detected only a few times. The chain carries TRBV19 and TRBJ1-4; no reliable D call. Germline assignment: CDR1 LNHDA and CDR2 SQIVND (reference sequence). Trimming pared 5 bases from V and 4 bases from J, leaving 11 bases between. CDR3 length equals 14 residues. Here the CDR3 reads CASSLRRNNEKLFF. The CDR3, as DNA: TGTGCCAGTAGTCTACGACGGAATAATGAAAAACTGTTTTTT.

This clonotype was detected a few times. The chain employs TRBV19 and TRBJ2-1; TRBD2 is a possible D gene (6 bases). The CDR3 is made up of 14 amino acids. V shed 4 bases and J shed 4 bases, with 11 bases lying between them. Germline CDR1 is LNHDA and CDR2 is SQIVND (reference sequence). This chain's CDR3 is CASSKLADYNEQFF. CDR3 sequence (DNA): TGTGCCAGTAGTAAACTAGCAGATTACAATGAGCAGTTCTTC.

This clonotype was recorded many times. The chain joins TRBV27 to TRBJ2-1, with a weak D call TRBD1 (5 bases). The V end was cut by 3 bases, the J end by 4 bases, with 13 bases between. Per germline, CDR1 MNHEY and CDR2 SMNVEV (reference sequence). This CDR3 has 15 amino acids. The CDR3 loop reads CASSFELGQYNEQFF. The DNA for the CDR3 is TGTGCCAGCAGTTTCGAATTGGGGCAGTACAATGAGCAGTTCTTC.

This clonotype was observed many times. The V gene is TRBV24-1, the J gene TRBJ2-3; possible D gene TRBD1, 5 bases. Trimming stripped 1 base from V and 5 bases from J, with 12 bases between. The CDR3 is 15 residues long. Germline assignment: CDR1 KGHDR and CDR2 SFDVKD. The CDR3 loop is CATSDFPRVKDTQYF. The CDR3 DNA follows: TGTGCCACCAGTGATTTCCCCAGGGTCAAAGATACGCAGTATTTT.

V gene TRBV4-3 combines with J gene TRBJ2-1, with TRBD2 matching over 9 bases. The germline gives CDR1 LGHNA, CDR2 YSLEER. The CDR3 covers 17 residues. Unmatched junction bases numbered 13, after V lost 1 base and J lost 9 bases. In DNA, the CDR3 is TGCGCCAGCAGCCAAGTGGGAGGCGGGAGGGCCTCTGGTGAGCAGTTCTTC. It specifies CASSQVGGGRASGEQFF.

In this sample, this clonotype turned up many times. CDR3 DNA: TGCGCCAGCAGCTCAACCGACTACGAGCAGTACTTC. Protein product: CASSSTDYEQYF. The rearrangement uses TRBV5-1 and TRBJ2-7; no definite D call. CDR1 is SGHRS and CDR2 is YFSETQ in the germline V gene. Between the trimmed V and J ends, which lost 3 bases and 3 bases, there was a span of 7 bases. The CDR3 is 12 residues long. Based on the CDR3 plus reference TRBV5-1 and TRBJ2-7, the full variable domain is KAGVTQTPRYLIKTRGQQVTLSCSPISGHRSVSWYQQTPGQGLQFLFEYFSETQRNKGNFPGRFSGRQFSNSRSEMNVSTLELGDSALYLCASSSTDYEQYFGPGTRLTVT.

This clonotype was seen repeatedly, ten times or more. J is TRBJ1-1 and V is TRBV20-1; the D is unclear. V was pared by 1 base and J by 1 base, with 10 bases between. The germline V gene has CDR1 DFQATT and CDR2 SNEGSKA (reference sequence). There are 14 residues in the CDR3. The CDR3, as DNA: TGCAGTGCTAGAGCTACGGTGGGGAACACTGAAGCTTTCTTT. It encodes CSARATVGNTEAFF.

The rearrangement joins TRBV4-1 to TRBJ2-5, with 8 bases that match TRBD2. The germline gives CDR1 MGHRA, CDR2 YSYEKL. V trimming: 0 bases; J trimming: 1 base; junction bases outside the gene matches: 7. The CDR3 is 17 residues long. Written as DNA, the CDR3 is TGCGCCAGCAGCCAAGAGGGGGCGGGAGGACTCCAAGAGACCCAGTACTTC. This sequence encodes CASSQEGAGGLQETQYF.

J is TRBJ2-5 and V is TRBV6-2 or TRBV6-3; 9 bases line up with TRBD1. Looked up from germline, CDR1 is MNHEY and CDR2 is SVGEGT. V lost 6 bases, J lost 5 bases, and 7 bases stayed unmatched. The CDR3 is 14 residues long. CDR3 loop: CASRGDRASETQYF. The CDR3 bases are TGTGCCAGCAGAGGGGACAGGGCAAGCGAGACCCAGTACTTC.

This clonotype has at least ten counts. The V and J genes are TRBV2 and TRBJ1-1; D is perhaps TRBD1 (6 bases). Germline lookup yields CDR1 SNHLY and CDR2 FYNNEI. This CDR3 comprises 14 residues. Trimming took off 5 bases at V and 6 bases at J, with 16 bases between the two ends. CDR3 DNA sequence: TGTGCCAGCAGTTCACGAGGGGGTAGGGCTGAAGCTTTCTTT. Amino acid sequence: CASSSRGGRAEAFF.

The V and J genes are TRBV20-1 and TRBJ1-2; 8 nucleotides line up with TRBD1. CDR3 length equals 16 residues. The junction had 17 bases not matched to a gene; V was cut back by 6 bases and J by 5 bases. Germline assignment: CDR1 DFQATT and CDR2 SNEGSKA (reference sequence). Here the CDR3 reads CSAQSGQGRNTYGYTF. In nucleotides, the CDR3 is TGCAGTGCGCAATCAGGACAGGGCCGAAACACTTATGGCTACACCTTC.

This clonotype was picked up a small number of times. The rearrangement uses TRBV6-1 and TRBJ2-7, with 10 positions matching TRBD2. The germline V gene encodes CDR1 MNHNS and CDR2 SASEGT. This CDR3 comprises 15 residues. With V trimmed by 4 bases and J by 4 bases, 7 bases remained unmatched. The CDR3 sequence is CASSGGLAGAYEQYF. The CDR3 region has the DNA TGTGCCAGCAGTGGGGGGCTAGCGGGAGCATACGAGCAGTACTTC.

This chain links TRBV6-1 with TRBJ1-5; D ambiguous. The CDR3 totals 13 residues. Trimming removed 6 bases from V and 4 bases from J, with 10 bases in between. The germline V gene has CDR1 MNHNS and CDR2 SASEGT. The CDR3 DNA sequence: TGTGCCAGCAGCTTCTCGGAGAATCAGCCCCAGCATTTT. Amino acids: CASSFSENQPQHF.

This clonotype was found many times. Because the CDR3's place on the DNA is in doubt, the DNA is left out and the CDR3 is given as listed by TCRdb. The gene calls are TRBV15 and TRBJ1-2; TRBD1 is taken as the D call from the table, unchecked against the DNA. Germline V lookup: CDR1 LNHNV, CDR2 YYDKDF (reference sequence). The CDR3 extends over 22 residues, inclusive of both ends. CDR3 residues: CATSYRDGWLHLRKFGTDGYTF.

The sample holds many counts of this clonotype. J is TRBJ2-6 and V is TRBV7-3; D possibly matches TRBD1 or TRBD2 (5 bases each). CDR1 is SGHTA, CDR2 FQGTGA, per germline. CDR3 length equals 15 residues. V lost 2 bases to trimming and J lost 2 bases, with 7 bases between them. CDR3 protein: CASSLWGTGANVLTF. The DNA for the CDR3 is TGTGCCAGCAGCTTATGGGGGACTGGGGCCAACGTCCTGACTTTC.

The rearrangement joins TRBV4-3 to TRBJ1-4; D may be TRBD1 (5 bases). V was clipped by 3 bases and J by 2 bases, with 10 bases between them. This CDR3 is 15 amino acids long. The V gene's germline CDR1 is LGHNA and CDR2 YSLEER. CDR3 sequence (DNA): TGCGCCAGCAGCCAGGGGGGGAGGACTAATGAAAAACTGTTTTTT. Translating it yields CASSQGGRTNEKLFF.

This chain uses TRBV28 with TRBJ1-1; 7 bases are shared with TRBD1. The CDR3 sequence is 13 residues long. The germline V gene encodes CDR1 MDHEN and CDR2 SYDVKM. Losses at the gene ends were 3 bases for V and 8 bases for J; bases not matched to a gene: 6. As DNA, the CDR3 is TGTGCCAGCAGTTTGTTGACAGGGAGGGAAGCTTTCTTT. It is translated as CASSLLTGREAFF.

Notes on this clonotype: One end of the junction fails to match germline, which may point to a read error. The chain joins TRBV6-1 to TRBJ2-1, with D uncertain. The length of the CDR3 is 14 residues. Germline loops: CDR1 MNHNS, CDR2 SASEGT. The CDR3, as DNA: TGTGCCAGCAGTGAATGGGGTCCCTACAATGATCAGTTCTTC. Amino acid sequence: CASSEWGPYNDQFF.

This clonotype was detected ten times or more. The V gene is TRBV11-2, the J gene TRBJ2-5; TRBD2 might be the D (7 bases). CDR3 length equals 14 residues. Germline assignment: CDR1 SGHAT and CDR2 FQNNGV. V was shortened by 7 bases and J by 7 bases, with 19 bases between the two germline ends. CDR3 loop: CASTLNARGGTQYF. The CDR3 nucleotides are TGTGCCAGCACCCTAAATGCGAGGGGGGGGACCCAGTACTTC.

This clonotype showed up many times. The chain recombines TRBV30 with TRBJ2-3; D is unclear. Germline lookup yields CDR1 GTSNPN and CDR2 SVGIG (reference sequence). The germline V and J ends were trimmed by 0 bases and 5 bases, with 12 bases remaining between them. This CDR3 contains 14 residues. CDR3 in amino acids: CAWSVLASGDTQYF. Written as DNA, the CDR3 is TGTGCCTGGAGTGTACTGGCTTCTGGAGATACGCAGTATTTT.

In its sample, this clonotype was seen many times. J is TRBJ1-5 and V is TRBV2; no clear D. V dropped 1 base and J dropped 7 bases, with 8 bases sitting between them. The germline V gene has CDR1 SNHLY and CDR2 FYNNEI. The CDR3 covers 13 residues. The CDR3 sequence is CASSEGGNQPQHF. For the CDR3, the DNA is TGTGCCAGCAGTGAAGGAGGGAACCAGCCCCAGCATTTT.

This clonotype was recorded at least ten times. The gene calls are TRBV6-1 and TRBJ2-1; TRBD2 matches at 10 bases. This CDR3 spans 15 amino acids. The germline V gene has CDR1 MNHNS and CDR2 SASEGT. J gave up 4 bases and V 6 bases, and 6 bases lay outside the gene matches. CDR3 region: CASSNKAGGYNEQFF. Here the CDR3 DNA reads TGTGCCAGCAGCAATAAAGCGGGAGGGTACAATGAGCAGTTCTTC.

This clonotype was recorded a few times. The chain couples TRBV7-9 to TRBJ2-7, with 8 bases lining up with TRBD2. Germline CDR1 and CDR2: SEHNR and FQNEAQ (reference sequence). This CDR3 contains 15 residues. The V gene end was trimmed by 5 bases and the J gene end by 4 bases; junction bases not matched to a gene: 10. The DNA for the CDR3 is TGTGCCAGCAGCCCCTATACTAGCGGAGAGTACGAGCAGTACTTC. Translated, it gives CASSPYTSGEYEQYF. Drawing the rest from reference TRBV7-9 and TRBJ2-7, the complete variable domain is DTGVSQNPRHKITKRGQNVTFRCDPISEHNRLYWYRQTLGQGPEFLTYFQNEAQLEKSRLLSDRFSAERPKGSFSTLEIQRTEQGDSAMYLCASSPYTSGEYEQYFGPGTRLTVT.

In this sample, this clonotype turned up many times. V is TRBV3-1 and J is TRBJ2-1; 9 bases match TRBD2. CDR1 is LGHDT and CDR2 is YNNKEL in the germline V gene (reference sequence). The CDR3 length is 16 residues. The J segment lost 3 bases and the V segment lost 5 bases, leaving 8 bases of the junction unmatched. CDR3 in DNA: TGTGCCAGCAGCGACCGACTAGCGGAGAACTACAATGAGCAGTTCTTC. This translates into CASSDRLAENYNEQFF.

This clonotype was detected a few times. V usage is TRBV5-4 and J usage is TRBJ2-2; no clear D. V lost 2 bases to trimming and J lost 0 bases, with 11 bases between them. CDR1 and CDR2 from the germline V gene are SGHNT and YYREEE (reference sequence). This CDR3 spans 16 amino acids. The CDR3 region is CASSLETVTNTGELFF. The CDR3 DNA reads TGTGCCAGCAGCTTAGAGACGGTAACGAACACCGGGGAGCTGTTTTTT.

This clonotype was seen at least ten times. The rearrangement uses TRBV6-1 and TRBJ2-3, with 8 bases fitting TRBD1. V shed 5 bases and J 7 bases; nucleotides not matched to a gene: 8. This CDR3 is built from 14 residues. Germline lookup yields CDR1 MNHNS and CDR2 SASEGT. CDR3 loop: CASSPNGQGYTQYF. CDR3 DNA sequence: TGTGCCAGCAGTCCGAACGGACAGGGCTATACGCAGTATTTT.

This clonotype was detected ten times or more. This chain joins TRBV24-1 and TRBJ1-5, with unresolved D. This CDR3 is 16 amino acids long. The germline CDR1 and CDR2 sequences are KGHDR and SFDVKD. The germline V and J ends were trimmed by 4 bases and 0 bases, with 12 bases remaining between them. The CDR3 protein is CATSDSDTFSNQPQHF. The CDR3 DNA is TGTGCCACCAGTGACTCAGACACCTTTAGCAATCAGCCCCAGCATTTT.